This paragraph covers one TCR beta chain sequence. Its specific antigen is unknown. The sample holds no much larger clone one base away, and base qualities are not on file. The sample belongs to a study of CD8 T cells in ankylosing spondylitis listed by TCRdb under 2017. Background on the whole study: The study profiled T cell receptor beta repertoires in healthy donors and ankylosing spondylitis patients to find disease-linked TCR variants. Peripheral blood was sampled, and synovial fluid was also collected from ankylosing spondylitis patients. The full study cohort was made up of 25 ankylosing spondylitis patients and roughly 98 healthy donors. On the study overall, not on this receptor specifically: In peripheral blood, the disease-linked clones were found at relatively low frequencies and had a CD8+ phenotype. Blood from ankylosing spondylitis patients appeared to be characterized by a TCR beta motif composed of 7 to 9 highly homologous amino acid variants. The disease-linked clones were reported as significantly enriched in matched synovial fluid samples from ankylosing spondylitis patients. Some motif variants were previously reported in synovial fluid and blood of reactive arthritis patients, suggesting common disease-initiation mechanisms.

Sequencing was performed on an Illumina HiSeq 2500. Quantitative 5'-RACE with molecular barcodes was the method used to prepare the TCR beta libraries. The source study handled its data this way. A new computational method, built on a probabilistic model of VDJ rearrangement, was used to identify disease-linked TCR variants. Starting from the raw public reads, TCRdb applied fastp trimming at Q25, assembled clones with MiXCR and retained in-frame beta chains. CDR3 protein duplicates are merged, each entry listing the most common genes and DNA. TCRdb's processing, not the authors' own work, is the source of the V and J calls. This sample has about 360,000 distinct CDR3 sequences in its table, and approximately 20% of those were observed once. The top ten constitute 13% of the sample. The clonotype comes from a male donor with ankylosing spondylitis or in good health (not recorded which). Sequenced: blood, either unsorted or a sorted T cell fraction (not recorded which).

The CDR3 protein sequence reads: CASSSGQFLAAAQETQYF. DNA sequence: TGTGCCAGCAGCTCGGGACAGTTCCTGGCAGCAGCGCAAGAGACCCAGTACTTC. The chain employs TRBV11-2 and TRBJ2-5, with 7 bases matching TRBD1. Reading from cysteine to phenylalanine, the CDR3 counts 18 amino acids. The kept DNA is CDR3 alone, 54 bases in frame from the first base. V has 4 bases trimmed and J has 2 bases trimmed; junction bases matching no gene number 16. Reading the germline V gene gives CDR1 SGHAT and CDR2 FQNNGV. The CDR3, completed at both ends by the reference TRBV11-2 and TRBJ2-5 genes, gives the full variable domain EAGVAQSPRYKIIEKRQSVAFWCNPISGHATLYWYQQILGQGPKLLIQFQNNGVVDDSQLPKDRFSAERLKGVDSTLKIQPAKLEDSAVYLCASSSGQFLAAAQETQYFGPGTRLLVL.